The rows below give T cell receptor beta chains drawn from one sample of a study of blood T cell repertoires in COVID-19. The table came from immunoSEQ multiplex PCR; TCRdb's copy has only in-frame clones and leaves some out. The data show fewer than 130,000 clones, 87% seen once. Sequencing was carried out using peripheral blood. All receptors come from a human donor in a cohort sampled during active COVID-19. Each CDR3 is given with its conserved first and last residue. D genes are given only for firm matches.

TRBJ2-7 | . | TRBV7-6 | TGTGCCAGCAGCTTCTGGGACAACCCCTACGAGCAGTACTTC | CASSFWDNPYEQYF
TRBJ1-4 | . | TRBV6-5 | TGTGCCAGCAGGATAAACTTCAGGAATGAAAAACTGTTTTTT | CASRINFRNEKLFF
TRBJ1-5 | . | TRBV3-1/TRBV3-2 | TGTGCCAGCAGCCAGAACAGGGCTCGCAATCAGCCCCAGCATTTT | CASSQNRARNQPQHF
TRBJ1-5 | TRBD1 | TRBV4-2 | TGTGCCAGCAGCGGACAGGGAGGTCAGCCCCAGCATTTT | CASSGQGGQPQHF
TRBJ1-5 | TRBD1 | TRBV28 | TGTGCCAGCAGTTCTGGACAGGGAAGCGGCAATCAGCCCCAGCATTTT | CASSSGQGSGNQPQHF
TRBJ2-1 | TRBD1 | TRBV28 | TGTGCCAGCAGTTTACTCCCCGGGACAGGGGGCAATAATGAGCAGTTCTTC | CASSLLPGTGGNNEQFF
TRBJ2-1 | TRBD2 | TRBV27 | TGTGCCAGCAGTCCTCGGACTAGCGGGGGGCGAGGCGTCATTGAGCAGTTCTTC | CASSPRTSGGRGVIEQFF
TRBJ2-7 | TRBD1 | TRBV27 | TGTGCCAGCAGTTTCATACTTAACGCACCGGGACAGGGATCTTCCTACGAGCAGTACTTC | CASSFILNAPGQGSSYEQYF
TRBJ2-1 | TRBD2 | TRBV28 | TGTGCCAGCAGTTTCCCTTTTGGCGGGAGGGCCGTTGAGCAGTTCTTC | CASSFPFGGRAVEQFF
TRBJ2-2 | . | TRBV27 | TGTGCCAGCAGTTTGGGGCTATCCGGCGGGGAGCTGTTTTTT | CASSLGLSGGELFF
TRBJ1-2 | . | TRBV21-1 | TGTGCCAGCAGCAATGACGGACAGCCCGGGTGCTATGGCTACACCTTC | CASSNDGQPGCYGYTF
TRBJ2-2 | . | TRBV30 | TGTGCCTGGAGTCTAACTACAGGGAGCGGGGAGCTGTTTTTT | CAWSLTTGSGELFF
TRBJ1-1 | . | TRBV6-6 | TGTGCCAGCGCAGAGGGACAGAACACTGAAGCTTTCTTT | CASAEGQNTEAFF
TRBJ1-5 | . | TRBV5-4 | TGTGCCAGCAGCCCCGCCCAGGGGTTGCCCCAGCATTTT | CASSPAQGLPQHF
TRBJ2-2 | . | TRBV12-3/TRBV12-4 | TGTGCCAGCAGCCTGACAGCCCCGGGGGAGCTGTTTTTT | CASSLTAPGELFF
TRBJ1-1 | . | TRBV6-5 | TGTGCCGGGAGAGGGGGGAGGGGCACTGAAGCTTTCTTT | CAGRGGRGTEAFF
TRBJ1-5 | . | TRBV28 | TGTGCCAGCACTCCTTCCGCCGGGGGGGTGGCAGCTCAGCCCCAGCATTTT | CASTPSAGGVAAQPQHF
TRBJ1-1 | TRBD1 | TRBV28 | TGTGCCAGCAGTTACAGGGACAGGCGAAACACTGAAGCTTTCTTT | CASSYRDRRNTEAFF
TRBJ1-3 | . | TRBV30 | TGTGCCTGGGGGAGCTCTGGAAACACCATATATTTT | CAWGSSGNTIYF
TRBJ1-2 | . | TRBV6-5 | TGTGCCGGGGAGGGGCAGGGGAGAGGCTACACCTTC | CAGEGQGRGYTF
TRBJ1-4 | TRBD1 | TRBV7-9 | TGTGCCAGCAGCGGTGCTTCGGACAGGGAGTCAACTAATGAAAAACTGTTTTTT | CASSGASDRESTNEKLFF
TRBJ2-1 | TRBD2 | TRBV7-6 | TGTGCCAGCAGCTTAGGTGCGGGGGGGCCCAATGGTGAGCAGTTCTTC | CASSLGAGGPNGEQFF
TRBJ1-2 | . | TRBV11-2 | TGTGCCAGCACTGATCAGGGGTATGGCTACACCTTC | CASTDQGYGYTF
TRBJ2-1 | TRBD2 | TRBV10-2 | TGCGCCAGCAGTGAACGTCTAGCGGGAGGTGGCGGTGAGCAGTTCTTC | CASSERLAGGGGEQFF
TRBJ2-7 | . | TRBV6-2/TRBV6-3 | TGTGCCAGCAGTTTAAGGCTAGCGAACTCCTACGAGCAGTACTTC | CASSLRLANSYEQYF
TRBJ2-3 | . | TRBV9 | TGTGCCAGCAGCGTAGATCCTAGCTCGTCCTATACGCAGTATTTT | CASSVDPSSSYTQYF
TRBJ2-1 | TRBD2 | TRBV18 | TGTGCCAGCTCACCACGGTTGGGAGGGGCTGAGCAGTTCTTC | CASSPRLGGAEQFF
TRBJ2-3 | . | TRBV21-1 | TGTGCCAGCAGCAAAACACAGAACAGGGTCCTCACAGATACGCAGTATTTT | CASSKTQNRVLTDTQYF
TRBJ1-2 | . | TRBV5-1 | TGCGCCAGCAGCAGGTGGCCAATCGGCGGCTCTGGCTACACCTTC | CASSRWPIGGSGYTF
TRBJ2-7 | . | TRBV23-1 | TGCGCCAGCCGGCCTTGGGGGCAGCGGTACTACGAGCAGTACTTC | CASRPWGQRYYEQYF
TRBJ1-6 | TRBD1 | TRBV7-2 | TGTGCCAGCAGCTCCACAGGGGTTTTAGGTTCACCCCTCCACTTT | CASSSTGVLGSPLHF
TRBJ1-2 | TRBD1 | TRBV15 | TGTGCCACCAGCAGGGGACAGGGAGAGTACTATGGCTACACCTTC | CATSRGQGEYYGYTF